These 32 T cell receptor beta chains came from one sample sequenced in a study of cytomegalovirus exposure and HLA in healthy donors. The PCR contained 60 Vbeta and 13 Jbeta primers. Measured with immunoSEQ multiplex PCR; TCRdb has only the in-frame clones, and not every one. The sample yields around 100,000 clones, under 85% seen once. The specimen sequenced was PBMCs. These receptors originate from a man aged 35 to 55 in good health and CMV-seronegative.

The chain links TRBV4-1 to TRBJ1-5; TRBD1 aligns across 9 bases. The CDR3 loop spans 14 amino acids. In germline, CDR1 is MGHRA, CDR2 YSYEKL. Unmatched junction bases numbered 4, after V lost 1 base and J lost 9 bases. The chain's CDR3 is CASSQGDRGVPQHF. In nucleotides, the CDR3 is TGCGCCAGCAGCCAAGGCGACAGGGGGGTGCCCCAGCATTTT.

The CDR3, as DNA: TGTGCCAGCAGCCCTTCCAGCGGGGGGCAGGCCGGGGAGCTGTTTTTT. Protein product: CASSPSSGGQAGELFF. The V and J genes are TRBV7-8 and TRBJ2-2; 9 nucleotides align to TRBD2. Germline values: CDR1 SGHVS, CDR2 FQNEAQ. V was clipped by 5 bases and J by 6 bases; unmatched bases: 10. The CDR3 consists of 16 residues.

The CDR3 loop is CASSPRGYPTDTQYF. CDR3 nucleotides: TGTGCCAGCAGCCCCAGGGGATACCCAACAGATACGCAGTATTTT. The chain joins TRBV7-3 to TRBJ2-3; D is perhaps TRBD1 (6 bases). V was pared by 5 bases and J by 3 bases, with 15 bases between. Germline V CDR1 and CDR2: SGHTA, FQGTGA. This CDR3 is 15 amino acids long.

The chain couples TRBV5-1 to TRBJ1-4; a possible D gene is TRBD1 (6 bases). V gave up 0 bases and J gave up 6 bases, with 15 bases separating them. Germline V lookup: CDR1 SGHRS, CDR2 YFSETQ. This CDR3 is 16 amino acids long. The CDR3 sequence: CASSLDGRGFDEKLFF. The CDR3 coding sequence is TGCGCCAGCAGCTTGGACGGCAGGGGATTTGATGAAAAACTGTTTTTT. Full variable domain (outside the CDR3, taken from reference TRBV5-1 and TRBJ1-4): KAGVTQTPRYLIKTRGQQVTLSCSPISGHRSVSWYQQTPGQGLQFLFEYFSETQRNKGNFPGRFSGRQFSNSRSEMNVSTLELGDSALYLCASSLDGRGFDEKLFFGSGTQLSVL.

This rearrangement joins TRBV6-1 to TRBJ1-1; D is ambiguous. The CDR3 loop spans 13 amino acids. V gave up 7 bases and J gave up 1 base, with 10 bases separating them. CDR1 and CDR2 (germline): MNHNS, SASEGT. In DNA form, the CDR3 reads TGTGCCAGCAAAGTGACGGGGAACACTGAAGCTTTCTTT. Encoded protein: CASKVTGNTEAFF.

This rearrangement joins TRBV11-2 to TRBJ2-1; 10 bases line up with TRBD2. The germline CDR1 and CDR2 sequences are SGHAT and FQNNGV. The CDR3 contains 15 residues. J gave up 6 bases and V 0 bases, and 2 bases lay outside the gene matches. CDR3: CASSLELAGRNEQFF. For the CDR3, the DNA is TGTGCCAGCAGCTTAGAACTAGCGGGGCGCAATGAGCAGTTCTTC. The whole variable domain, filled in from reference TRBV11-2 and TRBJ2-1, reads EAGVAQSPRYKIIEKRQSVAFWCNPISGHATLYWYQQILGQGPKLLIQFQNNGVVDDSQLPKDRFSAERLKGVDSTLKIQPAKLEDSAVYLCASSLELAGRNEQFFGPGTRLTVL.

This rearrangement joins TRBV2 to TRBJ1-1, with a tentative D call TRBD1 (5 bases). CDR3 length: 13 residues. V lost 8 bases and J 1 base, leaving 11 bases between the germline ends. Germline CDR1 SNHLY, CDR2 FYNNEI. The CDR3 spells CASCRGRNTEAFF. The CDR3 bases are TGTGCCAGCTGTAGGGGCCGGAACACTGAAGCTTTCTTT.

The chain employs TRBV4-1 and TRBJ2-3; D not certain. Germline V gene sequence: CDR1 MGHRA, CDR2 YSYEKL. This CDR3 is 14 amino acids long. Trimming left V 4 bases short and J 2 bases short, with 10 bases between. The DNA of the CDR3 is TGCGCCAGCAGCCCCTCATTACACACAGATACGCAGTATTTT. This encodes CASSPSLHTDTQYF.

This chain uses TRBV6-1 with TRBJ1-5; 8 bases align to TRBD1. This CDR3 has 14 amino acids. The germline gives CDR1 MNHNS, CDR2 SASEGT. The V gene end was trimmed by 5 bases and the J gene end by 4 bases; junction bases not matched to a gene: 4. This CDR3 reads CASSPRTGNQPQHF. The CDR3 DNA follows: TGTGCCAGCAGTCCCCGGACAGGGAATCAGCCCCAGCATTTT.

This chain links TRBV7-9 with TRBJ2-7; the match to TRBD1 covers 7 bases. Germline V CDR1 and CDR2: SEHNR, FQNEAQ (reference sequence). CDR3 length: 15 amino acids. V shed 1 base, J shed 6 bases, and the junction held 9 bases outside the gene matches. The CDR3 spells CASSLEGAGFGEQYV. For the CDR3, the DNA is TGTGCCAGCAGCTTAGAGGGGGCAGGTTTTGGCGAGCAGTACGTC.

The V gene is TRBV6-5, the J gene TRBJ1-3, with D tentatively TRBD1 (5 bases). The germline V gene encodes CDR1 MNHEY and CDR2 SVGAGI. The CDR3 contains 13 residues. V was clipped by 5 bases and J by 4 bases, with 9 bases between them. The CDR3 spells CASSTGLGNTIYF. DNA of the CDR3: TGTGCCAGCAGTACGGGACTCGGAAACACCATATATTTT.

The genes are TRBV6-5 and TRBJ1-1, with D maybe TRBD1 (5 bases). The V gene's germline CDR1 is MNHEY and CDR2 SVGAGI. CDR3 length equals 13 residues. V gave up 8 bases and J gave up 3 bases, with 13 bases separating them. In DNA form, the CDR3 reads TGTGCCAGCCCAGGGCGGGGGGACACTGAAGCTTTCTTT. Protein: CASPGRGDTEAFF.

J is TRBJ2-7 and V is TRBV9, with D tentatively TRBD1 or TRBD2 (5 bases each). CDR1 and CDR2 from the germline V gene are SGDLS and YYNGEE. The CDR3 is 14 residues long. V was trimmed by 4 bases and J by 7 bases, leaving 18 bases between them. The DNA for the CDR3 is TGTGCCAGCAGCCCACGGCGTGATTGGGGGGAGCAGTACGTC. This encodes CASSPRRDWGEQYV.

This clone was seen only a few times. This chain joins TRBV7-2 and TRBJ2-1, with TRBD2 identical over 8 bases. This CDR3 region has 15 residues. Germline V lookup: CDR1 SGHTA, CDR2 FQGNSA. Trimming removed 6 bases from V and 4 bases from J; junction bases left unmatched: 8. The CDR3 sequence is CASSLAGGLYNEQFF. CDR3 DNA sequence: TGTGCCAGCAGTTTGGCGGGGGGCCTTTACAATGAGCAGTTCTTC.

CDR3 sequence (DNA): TGTGCCAGCAGTCCCCGGGGGAGGGAGGGGTCCGATACGCAGTATTTT. This gives the protein CASSPRGREGSDTQYF. V is TRBV27 and J is TRBJ2-3; TRBD2 matches 7 bases. From germline, CDR1 is MNHEY and CDR2 SMNVEV (reference sequence). This CDR3 comprises 16 residues. After removal of 5 bases from V and 6 bases from J, the junction contained 14 bases not matched to a gene.

A note on this clone: An end of the junction differs from the germline gene, which may be a read error. As DNA, the CDR3 is TGTTCCAGCAGCTTACAGACAGACTATGGCTACACCTTC. Translation gives CSSSLQTDYGYTF. The rearrangement links TRBV7-9 to TRBJ1-2; possible D gene TRBD1, 5 bases. The germline CDR1 and CDR2 sequences are SEHNR and FQNEAQ (reference sequence). There are 13 residues in the CDR3.

The rearrangement joins TRBV7-2 to TRBJ2-5; TRBD1 might be the D (6 bases). From germline, CDR1 is SGHTA and CDR2 FQGNSA. V was trimmed by 1 base and J by 4 bases, leaving 10 bases between them. The CDR3 is 14 residues long. CDR3 loop: CASSLDARGETQYF. The CDR3 DNA reads as TGTGCCAGCAGCTTAGACGCCAGGGGAGAGACCCAGTACTTC.

The chain couples TRBV27 to TRBJ2-7; 8 bases line up with TRBD1. J gave up 6 bases and V 2 bases, and 6 bases lay outside the gene matches. This CDR3 has 14 residues. Germline V CDR1 and CDR2: MNHEY, SMNVEV (reference sequence). CDR3 sequence: CASSLRSGGREQYF. CDR3 nucleotides: TGTGCCAGCAGTTTAAGGTCAGGGGGCCGCGAGCAGTACTTC.

This chain joins TRBV19 and TRBJ2-1; 10 nucleotides align to TRBD1. The CDR3 sequence is 17 residues long. The V gene end was trimmed by 6 bases and the J gene end by 1 base; junction bases not matched to a gene: 9. Germline values: CDR1 LNHDA, CDR2 SQIVND (reference sequence). CDR3 DNA: TGTGCCAGTAGCAGGCCCCGGGACAGGGGATCCTACAATGAGCAGTTCTTC. As protein: CASSRPRDRGSYNEQFF.

The chain employs TRBV20-1 and TRBJ2-1; the match to TRBD1 covers 7 bases. Germline CDR1 is DFQATT and CDR2 is SNEGSKA (reference sequence). The CDR3 sequence is 11 residues long. Unmatched junction bases numbered 6, after V lost 6 bases and J lost 10 bases. Here the CDR3 DNA reads TGCAGTGCCCGGACAGGCCGGGAGCAGTTCTTC. Encoded protein: CSARTGREQFF.

The chain is built from TRBV5-1 and TRBJ2-7; weak D call: TRBD1 (6 bases). Per germline, CDR1 SGHRS and CDR2 YFSETQ. The CDR3 consists of 14 residues. Trimming left V 4 bases short and J 0 bases short, with 11 bases between. The CDR3 DNA is TGCGCCAGCAGCCCGGGACACGGCTCCTACGAGCAGTACGTC. It is translated as CASSPGHGSYEQYV.

The rearrangement uses TRBV6-6 and TRBJ1-4; 9 bases are shared with TRBD1. Germline V gene data show CDR1 as MNHNY and CDR2 as SVGAGI (reference sequence). The CDR3 totals 14 residues. With V trimmed by 6 bases and J by 7 bases, 6 bases remained unmatched. The DNA for the CDR3 is TGTGCCAGCAGGCTGGGACAGGGTGTTGAAAAACTGTTTTTT. It is translated as CASRLGQGVEKLFF.

This clone was seen only a few times. The rearrangement links TRBV25-1 to TRBJ2-1, with TRBD2 identical over 8 bases. The CDR3 runs to 17 residues. Trimming cost V 3 bases and J 4 bases; bases outside gene matches: 11. Per the germline V gene, CDR1 is MGHDK and CDR2 is SYGVNS. This CDR3 reads CASSDPRKAGAYNEQFF. CDR3 in DNA: TGTGCCAGCAGTGACCCTCGAAAAGCGGGGGCATACAATGAGCAGTTCTTC.

CDR3 sequence reads: CASSIEGQLYGYTF. The CDR3 DNA reads TGTGCCAGTAGTATAGAGGGGCAGCTCTATGGCTACACCTTC. The chain employs TRBV19 and TRBJ1-2; TRBD1 might be the D (5 bases). The germline V gene encodes CDR1 LNHDA and CDR2 SQIVND (reference sequence). Between the trimmed V and J ends, which lost 0 bases and 4 bases, there was a span of 9 bases. The CDR3 has 14 amino acids.

The chain has TRBV11-2 and TRBJ2-3; TRBD2 might be the D (5 bases). CDR3 size: 14 residues. The germline V gene encodes CDR1 SGHAT and CDR2 FQNNGV. Trimming cost V 5 bases and J 3 bases, with 12 bases left between them. CDR3 bases: TGTGCCAGCAGCCCTTTTACGGGGACAGATACGCAGTATTTT. This codes for CASSPFTGTDTQYF. Supplemented by reference TRBV11-2 and TRBJ2-3, the full variable domain reads EAGVAQSPRYKIIEKRQSVAFWCNPISGHATLYWYQQILGQGPKLLIQFQNNGVVDDSQLPKDRFSAERLKGVDSTLKIQPAKLEDSAVYLCASSPFTGTDTQYFGPGTRLTVL.

CDR3 bases: TGTGCCAGTCAGGGGGAATTGCTTGGTGGCTACACCTTC. This encodes CASQGELLGGYTF. The genes are TRBV19 and TRBJ1-2, with TRBD1 matching over 7 bases. This CDR3 spans 13 amino acids. The V gene end was trimmed by 8 bases and the J gene end by 7 bases; junction bases not matched to a gene: 10. Germline-derived CDR1 and CDR2 are LNHDA and SQIVND (reference sequence).

This clone has a handful of counts. The J gene is TRBJ1-4, the V gene TRBV4-3, with 9 bases identical to TRBD1. In germline, CDR1 is LGHNA, CDR2 YSLEER. The CDR3 extends over 16 amino acids. V trimming: 3 bases; J trimming: 6 bases; junction bases outside the gene matches: 8. The CDR3: CASSQKTGGRDEKLFF. The CDR3 coding sequence is TGCGCCAGCAGCCAGAAAACAGGGGGCAGGGATGAAAAACTGTTTTTT.

The table lists this clone with a few counts. V is TRBV19 and J is TRBJ1-6; D unclear. Germline CDR1 LNHDA, CDR2 SQIVND (reference sequence). The CDR3 has 14 residues. Trimming left V 1 base short and J 10 bases short, with 11 bases between. The CDR3 DNA reads TGTGCCAGTAGTATAGCAGGTGTGGGCTCACCCCTCCACTTT. This codes for CASSIAGVGSPLHF.

The genes are TRBV7-9 and TRBJ1-1; 8 bases align to TRBD1. Germline trimming cut 6 bases from V and 11 bases from J; bases unmatched to any gene: 17. From germline, CDR1 is SEHNR and CDR2 FQNEAQ (reference sequence). The CDR3 length is 15 residues. The CDR3 here is CASRETGGEMVVAFF. Written as DNA, the CDR3 is TGTGCCAGCAGAGAAACAGGGGGTGAAATGGTGGTGGCTTTCTTT.

The chain has TRBV5-4 and TRBJ2-1; 9 bases agree with TRBD2. Trimming at V came to 0 bases and at J to 1 base, leaving 2 bases not matched to a gene. CDR3 length: 16 residues. CDR1 and CDR2 (germline): SGHNT, YYREEE (reference sequence). As DNA, the CDR3 is TGTGCCAGCAGCTTGGGCGGGGGGGCTTCCTACAATGAGCAGTTCTTC. Its protein is CASSLGGGASYNEQFF.

The rearrangement joins TRBV13 to TRBJ1-2, with 8 bases lining up with TRBD1. Trimming removed 5 bases from V and 8 bases from J; junction bases left unmatched: 10. The CDR3 runs to 14 residues. The germline CDR1 and CDR2 sequences are PRHDT and FYEKMQ (reference sequence). The CDR3 loop is CASSPITGGGGYTF. The CDR3 nucleotides are TGTGCCAGCAGCCCAATTACAGGGGGTGGCGGCTACACCTTC.

The chain has TRBV6-1 and TRBJ2-5; D gene uncertain. The germline V gene encodes CDR1 MNHNS and CDR2 SASEGT. The CDR3 has 12 amino acids. V was trimmed by 6 bases and J by 2 bases, leaving 7 bases between them. CDR3 sequence (DNA): TGTGCCAGCAGCGTCGGTCAAGAGACCCAGTACTTC. It codes for CASSVGQETQYF.